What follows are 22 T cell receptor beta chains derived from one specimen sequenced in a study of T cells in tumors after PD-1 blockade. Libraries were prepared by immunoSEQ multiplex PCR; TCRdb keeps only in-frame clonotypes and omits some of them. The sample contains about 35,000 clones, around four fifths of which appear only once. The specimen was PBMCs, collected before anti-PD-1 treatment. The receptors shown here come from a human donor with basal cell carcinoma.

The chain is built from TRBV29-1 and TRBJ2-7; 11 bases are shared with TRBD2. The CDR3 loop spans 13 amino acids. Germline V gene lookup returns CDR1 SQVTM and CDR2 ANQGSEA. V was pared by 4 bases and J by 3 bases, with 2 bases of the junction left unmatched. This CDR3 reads CSVATSGSYEQYF. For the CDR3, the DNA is TGCAGCGTTGCCACTAGCGGGAGCTACGAGCAGTACTTC.

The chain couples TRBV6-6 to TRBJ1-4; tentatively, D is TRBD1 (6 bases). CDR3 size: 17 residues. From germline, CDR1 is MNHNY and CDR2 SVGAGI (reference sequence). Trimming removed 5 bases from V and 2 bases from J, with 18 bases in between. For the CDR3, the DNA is TGTGCCAGCAGTCCACAACAGGGTTTTAGTACTAATGAAAAACTGTTTTTT. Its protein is CASSPQQGFSTNEKLFF.

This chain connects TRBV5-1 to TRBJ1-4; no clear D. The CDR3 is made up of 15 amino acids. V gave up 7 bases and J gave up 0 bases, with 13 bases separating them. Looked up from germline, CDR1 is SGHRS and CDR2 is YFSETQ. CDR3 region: CASGRIWATNEKLFF. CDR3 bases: TGCGCCAGCGGGAGAATCTGGGCAACTAATGAAAAACTGTTTTTT.

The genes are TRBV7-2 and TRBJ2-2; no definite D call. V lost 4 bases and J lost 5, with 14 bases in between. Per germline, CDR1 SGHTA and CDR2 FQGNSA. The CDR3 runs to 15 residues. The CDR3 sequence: CASSSWSGKTGELFF. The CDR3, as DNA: TGTGCCAGCAGCTCCTGGTCCGGTAAGACCGGGGAGCTGTTTTTT. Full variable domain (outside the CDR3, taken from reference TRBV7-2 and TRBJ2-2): GAGVSQSPSNKVTEKGKDVELRCDPISGHTALYWYRQSLGQGLEFLIYFQGNSAPDKSGLPSDRFSAERTGGSVSTLTIQRTQQEDSAVYLCASSSWSGKTGELFFGEGSRLTVL.

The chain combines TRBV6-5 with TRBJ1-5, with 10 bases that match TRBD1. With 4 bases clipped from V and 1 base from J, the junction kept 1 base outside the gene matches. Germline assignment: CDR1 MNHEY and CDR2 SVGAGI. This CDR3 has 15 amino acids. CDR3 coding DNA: TGTGCCAGCAGTTCGGACAGGGGGAGCAATCAGCCCCAGCATTTT. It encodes CASSSDRGSNQPQHF.

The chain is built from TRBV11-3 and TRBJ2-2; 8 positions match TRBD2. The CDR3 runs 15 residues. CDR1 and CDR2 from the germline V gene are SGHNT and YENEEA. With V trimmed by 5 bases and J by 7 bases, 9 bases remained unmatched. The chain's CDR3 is CASSLPGGASGELFF. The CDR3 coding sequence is TGTGCCAGCAGCCTCCCGGGGGGGGCGAGCGGGGAGCTGTTTTTT.

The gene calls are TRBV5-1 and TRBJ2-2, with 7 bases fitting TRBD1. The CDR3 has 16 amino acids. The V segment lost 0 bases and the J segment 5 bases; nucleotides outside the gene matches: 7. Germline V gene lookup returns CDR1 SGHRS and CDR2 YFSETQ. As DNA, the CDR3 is TGCGCCAGCAGCTTGGGTTCCACAGGGGTAACCGGGGAGCTGTTTTTT. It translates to CASSLGSTGVTGELFF.

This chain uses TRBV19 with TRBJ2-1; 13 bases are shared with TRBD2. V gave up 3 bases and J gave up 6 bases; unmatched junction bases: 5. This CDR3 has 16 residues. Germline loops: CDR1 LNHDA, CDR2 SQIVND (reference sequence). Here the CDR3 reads CASSIGRTSGSNEQFF. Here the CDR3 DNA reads TGTGCCAGTAGTATCGGGCGGACTAGCGGGAGCAATGAGCAGTTCTTC.

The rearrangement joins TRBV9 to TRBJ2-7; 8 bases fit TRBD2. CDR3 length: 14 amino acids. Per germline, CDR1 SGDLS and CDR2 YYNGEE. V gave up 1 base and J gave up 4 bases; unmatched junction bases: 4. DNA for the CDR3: TGTGCCAGCAGCGTACTCGGGAGGGATTACGAGCAGTACTTC. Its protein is CASSVLGRDYEQYF.

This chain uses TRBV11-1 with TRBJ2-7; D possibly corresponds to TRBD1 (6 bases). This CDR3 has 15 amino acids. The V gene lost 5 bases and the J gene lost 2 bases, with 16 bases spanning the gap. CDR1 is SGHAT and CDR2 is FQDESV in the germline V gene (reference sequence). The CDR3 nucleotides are TGTGCCAGCAGCCAGACGAGGGGGTTTACCTACGAGCAGTACTTC. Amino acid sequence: CASSQTRGFTYEQYF. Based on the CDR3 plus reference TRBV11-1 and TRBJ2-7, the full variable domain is EAEVAQSPRYKITEKSQAVAFWCDPISGHATLYWYRQILGQGPELLVQFQDESVVDDSQLPKDRFSAERLKGVDSTLKIQPAELGDSAMYLCASSQTRGFTYEQYFGPGTRLTVT.

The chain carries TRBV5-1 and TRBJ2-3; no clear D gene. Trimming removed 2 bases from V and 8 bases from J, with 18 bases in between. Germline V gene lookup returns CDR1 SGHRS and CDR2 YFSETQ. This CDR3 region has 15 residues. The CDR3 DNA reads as TGCGCCAGCAGCTTAGACTCGGGTCCAGCCTTTACGCAGTATTTT. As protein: CASSLDSGPAFTQYF.

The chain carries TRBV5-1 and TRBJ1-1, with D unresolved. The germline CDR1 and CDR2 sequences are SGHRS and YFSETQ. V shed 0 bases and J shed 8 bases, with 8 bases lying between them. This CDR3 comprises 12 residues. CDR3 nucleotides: TGCGCCAGCAGCTTGGGACAAAAGGAAGCTTTCTTT. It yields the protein CASSLGQKEAFF.

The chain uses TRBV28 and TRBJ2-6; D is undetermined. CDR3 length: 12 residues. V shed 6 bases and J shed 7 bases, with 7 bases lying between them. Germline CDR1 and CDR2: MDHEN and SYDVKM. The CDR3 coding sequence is TGTGCCAGCAGGACCAATGCCAACGTCCTGACTTTC. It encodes CASRTNANVLTF.

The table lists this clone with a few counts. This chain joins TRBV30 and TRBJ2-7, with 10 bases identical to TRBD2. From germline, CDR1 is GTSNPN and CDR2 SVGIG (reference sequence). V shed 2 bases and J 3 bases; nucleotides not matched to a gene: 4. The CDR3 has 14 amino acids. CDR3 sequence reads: CAWSTSGGGYEQYF. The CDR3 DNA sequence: TGTGCCTGGAGTACCAGCGGGGGGGGCTACGAGCAGTACTTC.

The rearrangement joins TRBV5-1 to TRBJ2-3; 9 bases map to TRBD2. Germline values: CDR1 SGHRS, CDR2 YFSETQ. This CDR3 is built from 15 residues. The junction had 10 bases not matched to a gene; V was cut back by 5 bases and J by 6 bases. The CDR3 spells CASSEAGGGADTQYF. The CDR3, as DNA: TGCGCCAGCAGTGAAGCGGGGGGCGGGGCGGATACGCAGTATTTT.

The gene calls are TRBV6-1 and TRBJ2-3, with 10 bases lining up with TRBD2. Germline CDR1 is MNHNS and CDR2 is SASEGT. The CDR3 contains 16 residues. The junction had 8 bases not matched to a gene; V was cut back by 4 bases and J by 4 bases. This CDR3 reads CASSGLLAGASDTQYF. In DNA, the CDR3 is TGTGCCAGCAGTGGGCTTCTAGCGGGGGCTTCAGATACGCAGTATTTT.

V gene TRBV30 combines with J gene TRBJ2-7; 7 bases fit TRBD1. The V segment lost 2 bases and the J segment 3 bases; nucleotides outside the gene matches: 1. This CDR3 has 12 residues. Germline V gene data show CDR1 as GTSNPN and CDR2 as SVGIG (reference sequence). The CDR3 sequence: CAWSRDSYEQYF. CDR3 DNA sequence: TGTGCCTGGAGTAGGGACAGCTACGAGCAGTACTTC.

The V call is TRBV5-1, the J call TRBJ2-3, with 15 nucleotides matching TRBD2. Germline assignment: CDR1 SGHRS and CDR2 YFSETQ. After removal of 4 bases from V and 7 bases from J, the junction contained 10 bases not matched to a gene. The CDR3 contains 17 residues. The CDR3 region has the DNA TGCGCCAGCAGCAAGGGACTAGCGGGGGGACCCACGAATACGCAGTATTTT. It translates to CASSKGLAGGPTNTQYF.

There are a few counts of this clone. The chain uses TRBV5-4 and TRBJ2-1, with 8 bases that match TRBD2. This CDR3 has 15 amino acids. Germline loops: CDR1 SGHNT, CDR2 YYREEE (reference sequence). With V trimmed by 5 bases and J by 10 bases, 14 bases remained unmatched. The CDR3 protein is CASSHDPGTRREQFF. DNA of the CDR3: TGTGCCAGCAGTCACGACCCCGGGACTAGAAGAGAGCAGTTCTTC.

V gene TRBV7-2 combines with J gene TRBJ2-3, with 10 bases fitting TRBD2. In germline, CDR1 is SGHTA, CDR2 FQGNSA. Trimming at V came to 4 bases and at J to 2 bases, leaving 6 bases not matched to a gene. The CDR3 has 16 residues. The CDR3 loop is CASSSDSGGVTDTQYF. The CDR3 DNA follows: TGTGCCAGCAGCTCCGACAGCGGGGGGGTCACAGATACGCAGTATTTT.

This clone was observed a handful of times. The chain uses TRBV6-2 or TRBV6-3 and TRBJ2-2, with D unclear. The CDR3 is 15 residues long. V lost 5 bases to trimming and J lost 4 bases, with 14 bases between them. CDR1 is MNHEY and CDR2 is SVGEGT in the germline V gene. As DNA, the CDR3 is TGTGCCAGCAGTCCCCGGACCGTCTCCACCGGGGAGCTGTTTTTT. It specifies CASSPRTVSTGELFF.

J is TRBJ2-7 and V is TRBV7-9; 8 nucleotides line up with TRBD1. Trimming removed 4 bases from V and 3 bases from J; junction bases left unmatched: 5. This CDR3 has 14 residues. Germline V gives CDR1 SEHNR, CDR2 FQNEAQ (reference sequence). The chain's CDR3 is CASSSGTGSYEQYF. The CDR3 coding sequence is TGTGCCAGCAGCTCGGGGACAGGAAGCTACGAGCAGTACTTC.